This TCR beta chain is drawn from a study of T cell clonotyping in hematopoietic cell transplantation. There are 21 residues in the CDR3. Trimming removed 0 bases from V and 0 bases from J; junction bases left unmatched: 16. Germline loops: CDR1 LGHNA, CDR2 YNFKEQ. Study-level points and caveats: Pathologically expanded recipient clonotypes increased progressively from day 30 to day 180 as diversity fell.

Blood collection times were about day -28 and days 30, 100, 180 posttransplant. Comments on this clone: Its cognate antigen is unknown.

TCRdb's table, derived via immunoSEQ multiplex PCR, lists solely in-frame clones and lacks some. The data contain 13,000 to 15,000 clones, about 98% of them singletons. The sequences come from peripheral blood mononuclear cells, collected 30 days after allogeneic stem cell transplant. The chain links TRBV4-2 to TRBJ1-3; TRBD1 matches at 8 bases. This clonotype originated in a female patient in her fifties who had an allogeneic stem cell transplant from an unrelated donor, so T cells may come from the graft donor. Some clones in this sample may be carry-over from other donors' samples. CDR3 nucleotide sequence: TGTGCCAGCAGCCAAGAATTAATCGGGACAGGCGCGACCTCCTCTGGAAACACCATATATTTT. This gives the protein CASSQELIGTGATSSGNTIYF.